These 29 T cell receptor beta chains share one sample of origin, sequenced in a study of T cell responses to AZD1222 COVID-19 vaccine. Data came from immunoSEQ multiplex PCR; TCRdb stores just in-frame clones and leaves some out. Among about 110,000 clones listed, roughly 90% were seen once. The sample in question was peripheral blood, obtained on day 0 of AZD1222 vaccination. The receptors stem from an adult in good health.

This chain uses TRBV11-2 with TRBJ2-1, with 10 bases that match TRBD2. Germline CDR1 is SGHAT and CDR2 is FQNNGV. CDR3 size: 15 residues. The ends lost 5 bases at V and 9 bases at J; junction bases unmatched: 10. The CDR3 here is CASSGLAGEGAEQFF. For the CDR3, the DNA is TGTGCCAGCAGCGGGCTAGCGGGGGAGGGAGCTGAGCAGTTCTTC.

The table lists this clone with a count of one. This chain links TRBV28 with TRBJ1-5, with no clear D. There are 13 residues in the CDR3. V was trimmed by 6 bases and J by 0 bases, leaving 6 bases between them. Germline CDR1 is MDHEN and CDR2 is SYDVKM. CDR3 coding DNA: TGTGCCAGCAGCCCAGATAGCAATCAGCCCCAGCATTTT. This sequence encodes CASSPDSNQPQHF.

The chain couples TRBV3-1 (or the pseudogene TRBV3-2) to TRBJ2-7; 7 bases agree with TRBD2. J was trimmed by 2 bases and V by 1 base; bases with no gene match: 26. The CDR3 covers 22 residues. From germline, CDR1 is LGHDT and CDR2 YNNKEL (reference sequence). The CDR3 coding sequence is TGTGCCAGCAGCCAAGTGTTCGGCTCACTAGCGTACCGAGGCAAAACAACCTACGAGCAGTACTTC. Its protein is CASSQVFGSLAYRGKTTYEQYF.

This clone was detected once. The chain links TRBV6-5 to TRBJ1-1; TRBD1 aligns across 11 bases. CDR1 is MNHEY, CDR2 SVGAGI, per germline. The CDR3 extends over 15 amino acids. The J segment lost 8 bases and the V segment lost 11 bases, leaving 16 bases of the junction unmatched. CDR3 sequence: CAGLGGDRGEREAFF. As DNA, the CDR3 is TGTGCCGGTCTCGGTGGGGACAGGGGGGAAAGGGAAGCTTTCTTT.

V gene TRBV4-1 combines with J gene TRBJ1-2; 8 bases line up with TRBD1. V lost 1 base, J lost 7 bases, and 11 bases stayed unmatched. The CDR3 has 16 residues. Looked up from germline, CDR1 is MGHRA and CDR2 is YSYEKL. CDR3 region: CASSQASGGGLGGYTF. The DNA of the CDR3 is TGCGCCAGCAGCCAAGCCTCAGGGGGCGGTCTTGGTGGCTACACCTTC.

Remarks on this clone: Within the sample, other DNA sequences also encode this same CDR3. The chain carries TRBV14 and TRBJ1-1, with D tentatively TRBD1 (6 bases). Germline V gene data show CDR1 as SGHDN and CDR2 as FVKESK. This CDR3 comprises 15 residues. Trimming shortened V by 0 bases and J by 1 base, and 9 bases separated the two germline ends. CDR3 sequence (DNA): TGTGCCAGCAGCCAAGATGGGGGGCGGAACACTGAAGCTTTCTTT. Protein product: CASSQDGGRNTEAFF.

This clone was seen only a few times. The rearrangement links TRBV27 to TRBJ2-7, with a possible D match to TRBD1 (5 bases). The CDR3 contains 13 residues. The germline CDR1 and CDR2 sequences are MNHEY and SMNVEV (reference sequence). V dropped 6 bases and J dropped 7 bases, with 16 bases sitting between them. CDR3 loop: CASRLDTKREQYF. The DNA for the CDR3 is TGTGCCAGCAGGCTGGACACTAAAAGGGAGCAGTACTTC.

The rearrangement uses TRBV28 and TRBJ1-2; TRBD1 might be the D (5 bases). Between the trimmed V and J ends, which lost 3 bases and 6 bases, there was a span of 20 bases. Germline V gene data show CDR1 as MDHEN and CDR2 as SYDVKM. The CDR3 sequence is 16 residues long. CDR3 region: CASSFPLDKATHGYTF. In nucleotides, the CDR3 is TGTGCCAGCAGTTTTCCGCTGGACAAGGCCACTCATGGCTACACCTTC.

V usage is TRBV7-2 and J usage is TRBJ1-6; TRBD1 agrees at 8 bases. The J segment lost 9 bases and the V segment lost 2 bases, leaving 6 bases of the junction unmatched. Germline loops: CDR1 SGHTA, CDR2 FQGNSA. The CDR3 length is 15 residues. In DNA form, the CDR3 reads TGTGCCAGCAGCTTACCGACAGGGGTCGGTTCACCCCTCCACTTT. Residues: CASSLPTGVGSPLHF.

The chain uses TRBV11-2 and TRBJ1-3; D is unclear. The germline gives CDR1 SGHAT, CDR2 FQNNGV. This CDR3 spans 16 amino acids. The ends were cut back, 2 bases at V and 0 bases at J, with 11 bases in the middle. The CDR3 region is CASSLSSPYSGNTIYF. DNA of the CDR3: TGTGCCAGCAGCTTATCCAGCCCGTACTCTGGAAACACCATATATTTT. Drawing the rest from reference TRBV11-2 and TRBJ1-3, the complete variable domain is EAGVAQSPRYKIIEKRQSVAFWCNPISGHATLYWYQQILGQGPKLLIQFQNNGVVDDSQLPKDRFSAERLKGVDSTLKIQPAKLEDSAVYLCASSLSSPYSGNTIYFGEGSWLTVV.

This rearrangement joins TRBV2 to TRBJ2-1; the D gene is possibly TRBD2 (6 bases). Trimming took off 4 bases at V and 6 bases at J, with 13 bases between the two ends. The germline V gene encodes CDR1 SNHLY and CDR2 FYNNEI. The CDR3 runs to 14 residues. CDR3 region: CASSGVGLANEQFF. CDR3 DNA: TGTGCCAGCAGTGGGGTGGGACTGGCCAATGAGCAGTTCTTC.

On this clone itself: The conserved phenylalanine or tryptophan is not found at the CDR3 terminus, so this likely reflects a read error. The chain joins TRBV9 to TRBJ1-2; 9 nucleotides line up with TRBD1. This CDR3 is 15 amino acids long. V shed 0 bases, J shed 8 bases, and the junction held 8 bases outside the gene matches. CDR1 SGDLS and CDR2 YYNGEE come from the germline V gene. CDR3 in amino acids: CASSVGPGQGGGYTL. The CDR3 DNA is TGTGCCAGCAGCGTAGGTCCGGGACAGGGAGGAGGCTACACCCTC.

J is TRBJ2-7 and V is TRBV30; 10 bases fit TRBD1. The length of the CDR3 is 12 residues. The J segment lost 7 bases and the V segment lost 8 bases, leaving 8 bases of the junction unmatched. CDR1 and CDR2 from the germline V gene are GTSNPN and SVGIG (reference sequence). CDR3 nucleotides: TGTGCCCGCGACAGGGGGCGGCAAGAGCAGTACTTC. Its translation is CARDRGRQEQYF.

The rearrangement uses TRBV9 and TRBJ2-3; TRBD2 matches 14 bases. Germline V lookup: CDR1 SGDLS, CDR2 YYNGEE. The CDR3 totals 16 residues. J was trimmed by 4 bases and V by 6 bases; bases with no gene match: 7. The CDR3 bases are TGTGCCAGCACCCCCCCGGGACTAGCGGGGGCAGATACGCAGTATTTT. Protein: CASTPPGLAGADTQYF.

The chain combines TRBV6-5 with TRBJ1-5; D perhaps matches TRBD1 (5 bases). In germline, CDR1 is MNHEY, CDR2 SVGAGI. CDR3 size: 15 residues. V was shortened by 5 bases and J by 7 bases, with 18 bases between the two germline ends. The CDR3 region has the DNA TGTGCCAGCAGTCCGGGGTCCGTTGGGGGGCAGCCCCAGCATTTT. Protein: CASSPGSVGGQPQHF.

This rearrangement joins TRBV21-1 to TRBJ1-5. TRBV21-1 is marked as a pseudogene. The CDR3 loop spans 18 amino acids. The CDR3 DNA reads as TGTGCCAGCAGCAAAGAGAGGGCCCCCTCCTATAGCAATCAGCCCCAGCATTTT. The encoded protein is CASSKERAPSYSNQPQHF.

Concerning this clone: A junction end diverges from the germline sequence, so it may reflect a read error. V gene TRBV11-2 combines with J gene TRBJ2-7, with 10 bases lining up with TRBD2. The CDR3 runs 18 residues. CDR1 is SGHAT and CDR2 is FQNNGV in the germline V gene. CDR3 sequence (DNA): TGTGCCAGCAGCTTATTAGTTATTGTAGGACTAGCGGCCTACGAGTGGAACTTC. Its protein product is CASSLLVIVGLAAYEWNF. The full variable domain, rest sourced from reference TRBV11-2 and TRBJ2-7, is EAGVAQSPRYKIIEKRQSVAFWCNPISGHATLYWYQQILGQGPKLLIQFQNNGVVDDSQLPKDRFSAERLKGVDSTLKIQPAKLEDSAVYLCASSLLVIVGLAAYEWNFGPGTRLTVT.

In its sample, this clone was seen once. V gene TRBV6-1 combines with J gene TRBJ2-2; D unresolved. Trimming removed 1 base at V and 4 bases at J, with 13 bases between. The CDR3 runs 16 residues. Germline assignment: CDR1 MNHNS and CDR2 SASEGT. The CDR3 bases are TGTGCCAGCAGTGAAGAGAGGCTAAAGGCCACCGGGGAGCTGTTTTTT. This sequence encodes CASSEERLKATGELFF.

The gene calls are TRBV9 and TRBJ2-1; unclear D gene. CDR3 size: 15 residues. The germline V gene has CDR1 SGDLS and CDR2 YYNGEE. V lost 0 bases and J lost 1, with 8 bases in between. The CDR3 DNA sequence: TGTGCCAGCAGCGTAGAGCCCCAATCCTACAATGAGCAGTTCTTC. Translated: CASSVEPQSYNEQFF.

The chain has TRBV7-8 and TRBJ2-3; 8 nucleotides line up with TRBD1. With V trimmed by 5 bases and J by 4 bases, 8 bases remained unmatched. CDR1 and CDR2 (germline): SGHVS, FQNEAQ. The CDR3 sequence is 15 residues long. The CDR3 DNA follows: TGTGCCAGCAGCACACGGACAGGGTTTTCAGATACGCAGTATTTT. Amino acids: CASSTRTGFSDTQYF.

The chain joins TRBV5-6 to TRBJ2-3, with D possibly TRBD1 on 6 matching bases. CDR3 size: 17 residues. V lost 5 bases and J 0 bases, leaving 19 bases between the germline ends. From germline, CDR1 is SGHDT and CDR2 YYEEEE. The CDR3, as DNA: TGTGCCAGCAGATCCATAGGGGGAAGGATTAGCACAGATACGCAGTATTTT. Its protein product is CASRSIGGRISTDTQYF. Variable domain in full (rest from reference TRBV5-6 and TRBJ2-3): DAGVTQSPTHLIKTRGQQVTLRCSPKSGHDTVSWYQQALGQGPQFIFQYYEEEERQRGNFPDRFSGHQFPNYSSELNVNALLLGDSALYLCASRSIGGRISTDTQYFGPGTRLTVL.

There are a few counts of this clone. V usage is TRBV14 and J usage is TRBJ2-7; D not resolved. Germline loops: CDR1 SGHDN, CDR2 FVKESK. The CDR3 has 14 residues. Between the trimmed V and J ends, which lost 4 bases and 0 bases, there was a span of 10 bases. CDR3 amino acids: CASSLRAASYEQYF. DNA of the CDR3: TGTGCCAGCAGCCTTCGGGCAGCCTCCTACGAGCAGTACTTC.

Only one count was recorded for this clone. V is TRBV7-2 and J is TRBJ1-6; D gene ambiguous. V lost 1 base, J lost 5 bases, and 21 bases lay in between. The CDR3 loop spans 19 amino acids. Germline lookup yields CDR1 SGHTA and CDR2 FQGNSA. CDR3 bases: TGTGCCAGCAGCTTAGTATCGTCACTATTCGGACTAGATAATTCACCCCTCCACTTT. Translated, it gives CASSLVSSLFGLDNSPLHF.

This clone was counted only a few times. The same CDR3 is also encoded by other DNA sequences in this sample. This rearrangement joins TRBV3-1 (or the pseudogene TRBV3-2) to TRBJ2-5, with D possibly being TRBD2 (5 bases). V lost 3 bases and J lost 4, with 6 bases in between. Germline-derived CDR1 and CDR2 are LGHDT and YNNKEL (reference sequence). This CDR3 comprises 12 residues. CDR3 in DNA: TGTGCCAGCAGCCAGGCGGGAGAGACCCAGTACTTC. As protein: CASSQAGETQYF.

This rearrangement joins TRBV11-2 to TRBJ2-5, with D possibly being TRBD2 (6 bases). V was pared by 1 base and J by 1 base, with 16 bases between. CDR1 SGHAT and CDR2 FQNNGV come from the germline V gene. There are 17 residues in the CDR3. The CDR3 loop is CASSLAFSAGFQETQYF. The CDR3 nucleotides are TGTGCCAGCAGCTTAGCCTTCTCGGCGGGGTTCCAAGAGACCCAGTACTTC.

The CDR3 region is CASSEDSLQPQHF. The DNA of the CDR3 is TGTGCCAGCAGTGAGGACAGCCTTCAGCCCCAGCATTTT. The chain couples TRBV6-4 to TRBJ1-5, with D possibly TRBD1 on 6 matching bases. This CDR3 comprises 13 residues. V shed 3 bases and J shed 6 bases, with 9 bases lying between them. CDR1 and CDR2 (germline): MRHNA, SNTAGT.

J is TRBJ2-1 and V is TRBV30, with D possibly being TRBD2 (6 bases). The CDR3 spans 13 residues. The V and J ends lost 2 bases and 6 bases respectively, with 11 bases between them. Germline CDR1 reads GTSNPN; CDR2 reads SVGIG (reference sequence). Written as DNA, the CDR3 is TGTGCCTGGAGTACACAGGAGGGCAATGAGCAGTTCTTC. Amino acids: CAWSTQEGNEQFF.

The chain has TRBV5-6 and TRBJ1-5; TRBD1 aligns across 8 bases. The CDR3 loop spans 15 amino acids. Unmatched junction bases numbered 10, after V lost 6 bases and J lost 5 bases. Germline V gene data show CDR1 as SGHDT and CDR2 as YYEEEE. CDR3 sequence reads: CASTTSTGDHQPQHF. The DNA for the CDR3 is TGTGCCAGCACCACTTCGACAGGGGACCATCAGCCCCAGCATTTT.

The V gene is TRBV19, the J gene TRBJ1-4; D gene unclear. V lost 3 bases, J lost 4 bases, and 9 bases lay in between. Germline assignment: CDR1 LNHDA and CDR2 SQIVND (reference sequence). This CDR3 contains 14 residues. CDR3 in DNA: TGTGCCAGTAGTATTTCCAGCTTTAATGAAAAACTGTTTTTT. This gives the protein CASSISSFNEKLFF.